The T cell receptor beta chain under discussion was sequenced for a study of blood T cell repertoires in COVID-19 (TCRdb year 2020). About the full investigation: Samples covering the acute and convalescent phases of COVID-19 were provided by collaborators in the United States, Italy and Spain. The samples were drawn from the first 160 participants of the ongoing ImmuneRACE study and from some 1,300 subjects provided by 6 global collaborators. Where HLA class I and class II types were available, the types were taken from metadata supplied by the sample provider, not from assay-based typing. The repertoires were released in a freely available public database intended as a resource for research on the immune response to SARS-CoV-2. Sample metadata almost always included a de-identified subject ID, COVID-19 status, age in years and sex. The dataset comprised deeply sampled blood TCRbeta repertoires from subjects exposed to, actively infected with, or recovered from COVID-19. The prospective study material was composed of cDNA or gDNA derived from T cells, B-cell-depleted T cells, or PBMCs. The paper's findings and limits, for the study overall: How much clinical and demographic metadata was included differed by source and by participant, and the metadata was provided uncurated.

The immunoSEQ Assay, a bias-controlled multiplex PCR, was used to amplify TCRbeta CDR3 regions from genomic DNA. Processing in the source paper ran as follows. Nucleated cell counts per sample were estimated from amplification of reference gene primers within the assay. To quantify the absolute abundance of each unique TCRbeta CDR3 rearrangement, sequence reads were collapsed and filtered. Productive Simpson clonality was computed per sample as the square root of Simpson's diversity index over productive rearrangements. TCRdb holds this immuneACCESS table with in-frame rearrangements only. Some clones are missing; in checked studies, unresolved V genes explain under half, and the rest has no known cause. V and J calls and clone size come straight from that table; D and trimming were deduced from the DNA. Here the sample has about 210,000 clones; 80% to 90% occur a single time. The ten largest clones take up around 2.3% of the sample.

Taken from cysteine to phenylalanine, the CDR3 has 15 residues. Only the CDR3 region is kept as DNA, spanning 45 bases read in frame from base 1. Compared with germline, V lacks 3 bases and J lacks 0 bases; bases without a gene match: 2. The CDR1 and CDR2 encoded by the germline V gene (reference sequence) are LNHDA and SQIVND. About this clone: Which antigen it targets is not known. Base qualities are not provided; no much larger clone lies one nucleotide away.

Whole blood was collected in K2EDTA tubes by collaborating institutions according to the institutions' own protocols. For TCRbeta analysis, collaborator samples were shipped as frozen whole blood, as isolated PBMCs, or as DNA extracted from either sample type. Sequencing input: peripheral blood. The clonotype was recovered from a woman aged 40 to 55 with active or convalescent COVID-19. The chain is encoded by TRBV19 joined to TRBJ1-2; 9 of the junction bases match TRBD1. The sequence in DNA is TGTGCCAGTAGTATGGGACAGGGAGCTAACTATGGCTACACCTTC. Its protein is CASSMGQGANYGYTF.